The source of this T cell receptor (beta chain) is a study of T cell repertoires in cytomegalovirus infection. On the study more broadly: Public signatures in TCR beta pointed to CMV infection and matching HLA type. Study-level points and caveats: HLA-C-restricted CMV-specific TCR beta clonotypes prevailed in the ex vivo response.

As regards this clonotype: Antigen specificity is unknown.

The V end was cut by 2 bases, the J end by 6 bases, with 18 bases between. The CDR3 runs 15 residues. CDR1 is SGHRS, CDR2 YFSETQ, per germline. TCRdb redid the calling of the reads with MiXCR, one entry per CDR3 protein. The profile shows roughly 340,000 distinct CDR3 sequences, around 29% of them singletons. The sequence was collected from a human donor in good health (CMV status not recorded). Some clones in this sample may be carry-over from other donors' samples. The chain has TRBV5-1 and TRBJ2-7; D not resolved. The material was cultured PBMCs, obtained from culture after CMV antigen stimulation. The CDR3 DNA is TGCGCCAGCAGCTTTGAAGGGTATTCCCCCGCCGAGCAGTACTTC. Its translation is CASSFEGYSPAEQYF.